Listed below are T cell receptor beta chains from one sample, sequenced in a study of blood T cell repertoires in COVID-19. TCRdb keeps only in-frame clones here, not all; method: immunoSEQ multiplex PCR. The data contain 450,000 or so clones, roughly 90% of them singletons. The sequenced sample was peripheral blood. The receptors originated from a young man with COVID-19, enrolled during active disease. Each CDR3 is given without its conserved first and last residue. The order of the fields is V gene, J gene, CDR3 protein.

TRBV9	TRBJ2-7	ASSAQAISYEQY
TRBV13	TRBJ2-5	ASSLGQGQYQETQY
TRBV18	TRBJ2-7	ASSPFGLAGAHEQY
TRBV5-4	TRBJ2-3	ASSSPIAGVVADTQY
TRBV5-1	TRBJ2-7	ASSLASGSAYEQY
TRBV29-1	TRBJ1-1	SVENRGRNTEAF
TRBV5-1	TRBJ2-1	ASSPGGTPTYNEQF
TRBV14	TRBJ1-4	ASSQAGAPTNEKLF
TRBV24-1	TRBJ1-3	ATSDDRGVTIY
TRBV14	TRBJ2-7	ASSQEASGPSSYEQY
TRBV19	TRBJ1-5	ASTSGGTGQPQH
TRBV18	TRBJ2-7	ASSPGTSGTTYEQY
TRBV5-1	TRBJ1-6	ASSLDGTVNSPLH
TRBV7-2	TRBJ2-1	ASSRSFSGGDNEQF
TRBV5-4	TRBJ2-7	ASSLVDRDEQY
TRBV11-2	TRBJ2-3	ASSLGLAGVPDTQY
TRBV2	TRBJ1-1	ASVDRGQGEAF
TRBV9	TRBJ1-6	ASSVHAFESPLH
TRBV19	TRBJ1-6	ASSTPGDNSPLH
TRBV6-5	TRBJ1-4	ASSYNIGGEKLF
TRBV6-4	TRBJ2-2	ASSDSQGGVGELF
TRBV3-1/TRBV3-2	TRBJ1-4	ASSQGAGGLF
TRBV11-1	TRBJ2-1	ASSPSGGIGNEQF
TRBV19	TRBJ2-2	ASSIDHRGYTGELF
TRBV3-1/TRBV3-2	TRBJ2-7	ASSPWTSGGSYEQY
TRBV18	TRBJ2-2	ASGDRDTGELF
TRBV25-1	TRBJ1-5	ASSPQGAQGQPQH
TRBV5-1	TRBJ2-3	ASSPVAGGGDTQY
TRBV29-1	TRBJ2-3	SVPETGLGTDTQY
TRBV5-1	TRBJ2-2	ASSASAGVDTGELF
TRBV6-5	TRBJ2-3	ASKEGTTDTQY
TRBV5-6	TRBJ1-5	ASSLAGPFSNQPQH
TRBV11-3	TRBJ2-2	ASSLGGSSYTGELF
TRBV7-9	TRBJ2-7	ASSFAGSGVYEQY
TRBV9	TRBJ2-3	ASSVKRGGPDTQY
TRBV7-8	TRBJ1-1	ASSEQPNTEAF
TRBV7-6	TRBJ1-6	ASSPTGVNSPLH
TRBV27	TRBJ2-7	ASSPYSPGQGIYEQY
TRBV7-6	TRBJ2-5	ASSLGQGRMETQY
TRBV11-2	TRBJ2-7	ASSTGRGYEQY
TRBV3-1/TRBV3-2	TRBJ2-2	ASSSLAGPLGELF
TRBV9	TRBJ1-1	ASSVVGGRNTEAF
TRBV5-6	TRBJ2-7	ASSWILPGPTRGYEQY
TRBV4-1	TRBJ2-3	ASSQEERGTDTQY
TRBV6-5	TRBJ2-7	ATRFLLAGGEQY
TRBV2	TRBJ1-1	ASKGQGLLSDTEAF
TRBV6-4	TRBJ2-5	ASSKRYQETQY
TRBV29-1	TRBJ2-7	SVARQGGDEQY